Detailed here is one T cell receptor (beta chain). This entry comes from a study of blood T cell repertoires in COVID-19. Study in general: Acute and convalescent COVID-19 specimens originated in the United States, Italy and Spain. From T cells, B-cell-depleted T cells, or PBMCs came the material, which was cDNA or gDNA.

CDR3 length equals 15 residues. V lost 2 bases, J lost 5 bases, and 16 bases lay in between. Germline CDR1 SGHNT, CDR2 YYREEE (reference sequence). In the original processing: How many nucleated cells were present was estimated from reference gene primer amplification. The assay was immunoSEQ multiplex PCR, and TCRdb's table has in-frame clones only and misses some. That table gives V, J and clone size, and the DNA gave D and trimming. This table has approximately 94,000 clones, 90% to 95% appearing once. Specimen: peripheral blood. This TCR was recovered from a man aged 45-65 years with active COVID-19. V is TRBV5-4 and J is TRBJ2-5; D is unresolved. Here the CDR3 reads CASSFDLSPSETQYF. The CDR3 DNA is TGTGCCAGCAGCTTTGACCTTAGCCCGAGTGAGACCCAGTACTTC.